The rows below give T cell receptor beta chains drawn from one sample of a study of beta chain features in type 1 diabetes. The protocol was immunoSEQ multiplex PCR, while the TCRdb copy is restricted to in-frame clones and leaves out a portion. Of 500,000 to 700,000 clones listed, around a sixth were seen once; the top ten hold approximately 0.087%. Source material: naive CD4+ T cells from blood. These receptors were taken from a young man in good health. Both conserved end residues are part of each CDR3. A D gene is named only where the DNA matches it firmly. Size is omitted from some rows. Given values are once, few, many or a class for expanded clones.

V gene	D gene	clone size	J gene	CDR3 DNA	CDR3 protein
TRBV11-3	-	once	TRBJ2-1	TGTGCCAGCAGCAGAGGACGGGGCTCCTACAATGAGCAGTTCTTC	CASSRGRGSYNEQFF
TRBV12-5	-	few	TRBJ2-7	TGTGCTAGTGCACGGGAAACGTCCTACGAGCAGTACTTC	CASARETSYEQYF
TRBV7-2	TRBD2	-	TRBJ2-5	TGTGCCAGCAGCTCTGGGACTACAGAGACCCAGTACTTC	CASSSGTTETQYF
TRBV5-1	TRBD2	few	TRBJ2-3	TGCGCCAGCAGATGGCGGGGGGACAGCACAGATACGCAGTATTTT	CASRWRGDSTDTQYF
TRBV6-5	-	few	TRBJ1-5	TGTGCCAGCAGTCCCGAGGCAGGGGGCAATCAGCCCCAGCATTTT	CASSPEAGGNQPQHF
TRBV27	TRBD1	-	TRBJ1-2	TGTGCCAGCAGTCCCCCAAAGAAGCCGACAGGGATCTATGGCTACACCTTC	CASSPPKKPTGIYGYTF
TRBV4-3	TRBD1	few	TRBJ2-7	TGCGCCAGCAGCCAGGGATTGGGACAGGGAAGGTACGAGCAGTACTTC	CASSQGLGQGRYEQYF
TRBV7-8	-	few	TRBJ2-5	TGTGCCAGCAGCCCTATTCAAGAGACCCAGTACTTC	CASSPIQETQYF
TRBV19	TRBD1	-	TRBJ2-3	TGTGCCAGTAGAACCGGGACAGGGACATGGAATACGCAGTATTTT	CASRTGTGTWNTQYF
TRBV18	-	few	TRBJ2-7	TGTGCCAGCTCACCGAATTCCCTCGTGTGGGGAAGTTACGAGCAGTACTTC	CASSPNSLVWGSYEQYF
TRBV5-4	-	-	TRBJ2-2	TGTGCCAGCAGCCTCTGGACCACCGGGGAGCTGTTTTTT	CASSLWTTGELFF
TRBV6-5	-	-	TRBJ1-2	TGTGCCAGCAGTTACTCGAACCGGGGGCGGGAGGGTGGCTACACCTTC	CASSYSNRGREGGYTF
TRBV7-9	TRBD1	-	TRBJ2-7	TGTGCCAGCAGCTCGGGACAGAACACCTACGAGCAGTACTTC	CASSSGQNTYEQYF
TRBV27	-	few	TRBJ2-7	TGTGCCAGCAGTTTCCTGAGGGGGTCAGCGAGAGTTTACGAGCAGTACTTC	CASSFLRGSARVYEQYF
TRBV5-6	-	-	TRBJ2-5	TGTGCCAGCAGCGTAACACAGGGAGGCCAGTACTTC	CASSVTQGGQYF
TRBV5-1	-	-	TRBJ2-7	TGCGCCAGCAGCTTTAACAGGGCAGGTCCAGGGGAGCAGTACTTC	CASSFNRAGPGEQYF
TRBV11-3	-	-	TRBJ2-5	TGTGCCAGCAGCTTAGATCGGAGAGATCAAGAGACCCAGTACTTC	CASSLDRRDQETQYF
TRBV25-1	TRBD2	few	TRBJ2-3	TGTGCCAGCAGTGTACGACTAGCGGGAGTGACAGATACGCAGTATTTT	CASSVRLAGVTDTQYF
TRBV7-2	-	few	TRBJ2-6	TGTGCCAGCAGCTTAAGAACGAGCTCTGGGGCCAACGTCCTGACTTTC	CASSLRTSSGANVLTF
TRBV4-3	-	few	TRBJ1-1	TGCGCCAGCAGCCAAGAGGAGGGGGTACCTGAAGCTTTCTTT	CASSQEEGVPEAFF
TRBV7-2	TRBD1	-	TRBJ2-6	TGTGCCAGCACCGACCCCTGGAGAGGGGGCGCCTCTGGGGCCAACGTCCTGACTTTC	CASTDPWRGGASGANVLTF
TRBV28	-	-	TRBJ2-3	TGTGCCAGCAGCTCACGTCCTTCAAGGCCGAGCACAGATACGCAGTATTTT	CASSSRPSRPSTDTQYF
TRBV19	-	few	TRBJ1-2	TGTGCCAGTAGTAGAGGATACTATGGCTACACCTTC	CASSRGYYGYTF
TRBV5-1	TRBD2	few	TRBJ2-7	TGCGCCAGCAGCTTGGGGGCAACTAGCTCGGGACTATACTTC	CASSLGATSSGLYF
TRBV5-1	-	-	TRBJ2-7	TGCGCCAGCAGCTTACTCGGGGGATCCTACGAGCAGTACTTC	CASSLLGGSYEQYF
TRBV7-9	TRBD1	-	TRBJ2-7	TGTGCCAGCAGCTTACCCGACAGGGGACATCGGCAGTACTTC	CASSLPDRGHRQYF
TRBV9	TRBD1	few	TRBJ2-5	TGTGCCAGCAGCGCCAGACAGGGGGTAGGGGAGACCCAGTACTTC	CASSARQGVGETQYF
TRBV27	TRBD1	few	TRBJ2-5	TGTGCCAGCAGTCCCTGGACAGGGGCCGTCGGGGAGACCCAGTACTTC	CASSPWTGAVGETQYF
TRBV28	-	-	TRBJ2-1	TGTGCCAGCAGTCCATGGATAAGCTCCTACAATGAGCAGTTCTTC	CASSPWISSYNEQFF
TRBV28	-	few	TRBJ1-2	TGTGCCAGCAGTTTAGCGGCGGGATACTATGGCTACACCTTC	CASSLAAGYYGYTF
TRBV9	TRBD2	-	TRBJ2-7	TGTGCCAGCAGCGTAATGGGCGGGGGCGAGCAGTACTTC	CASSVMGGGEQYF
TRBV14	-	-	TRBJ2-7	TGTGCCAGCAGCCAAGATTGGGGTAGGAACTACGAGCAGTACTTC	CASSQDWGRNYEQYF
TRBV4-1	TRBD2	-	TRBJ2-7	TGCGCCAGCAGCCAAGGCGTTAGCGGGAACTACGAGCAGTACTTC	CASSQGVSGNYEQYF
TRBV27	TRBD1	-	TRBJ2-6	TGTGCCAGCAGGTTCCGGGACAGGGCCCTCTCTGGGGCCAACGTCCTGACTTTC	CASRFRDRALSGANVLTF
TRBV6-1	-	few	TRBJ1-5	TGTGCCAGCAGGGATAGCAATCAGCCCCAGCATTTT	CASRDSNQPQHF
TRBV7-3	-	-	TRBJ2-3	TGTGCCAGCAGCTTGAGCGGACCTAGCACAGATACGCAGTATTTT	CASSLSGPSTDTQYF
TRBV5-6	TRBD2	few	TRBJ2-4	TGTGCCAGCAGCTCGCGACTAGCGGGAGGGCCGGACATTCAGTACTTC	CASSSRLAGGPDIQYF
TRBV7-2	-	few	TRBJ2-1	TGTGCCAGCAGCAAAAGGGGAGCGGATACCTCCTACAATGAGCAGTTCTTC	CASSKRGADTSYNEQFF
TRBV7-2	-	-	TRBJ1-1	TGTGCCAGCAGCTTAAGACACCCGGGCACTGAAGCTTTCTTT	CASSLRHPGTEAFF
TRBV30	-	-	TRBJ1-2	TGTGCCTGGAGAGGGGCCAGGGAGTCGCCCTATTATGGCTACACCTTC	CAWRGARESPYYGYTF
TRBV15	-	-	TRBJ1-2	TGTGCCACCAGCAGAGATCAGAATGGCTACACCTTC	CATSRDQNGYTF
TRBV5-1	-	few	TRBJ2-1	TGCGCCAGCAGCCCCAACAGATATTCCGGGCAGTTCTTC	CASSPNRYSGQFF
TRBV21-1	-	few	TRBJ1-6	TGTGCCAGCAGCTCCCGAGGGGTGTCCTATAATTCACCCCTCCACTTT	CASSSRGVSYNSPLHF
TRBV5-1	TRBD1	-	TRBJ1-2	TGCGCCAGCAGTTTTGGACAGGACGCCGCTAACTATGGCTACACCTTC	CASSFGQDAANYGYTF
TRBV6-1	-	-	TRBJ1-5	TGTGCCAGCAGCACCCTAGGACGCGGTCAGCCCCAGCATTTT	CASSTLGRGQPQHF
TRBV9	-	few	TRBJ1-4	TGTGCCAGCAGCGTAAGCGTCGGCCGGCGTAATGAAAAACTGTTTTTT	CASSVSVGRRNEKLFF